The 23 T cell receptor beta chains listed next were all sequenced from one sample in a study of cytomegalovirus exposure and HLA in healthy donors. PCR primers comprised 60 Vbeta and 13 Jbeta primers. Libraries were prepared by immunoSEQ multiplex PCR; TCRdb keeps only in-frame clonotypes and omits some of them. The table includes under 200,000 clones, 70% to 90% detected once. The sample comprised PBMCs. Receptors originate from a man aged 30 to 39 in good health and CMV-seropositive.

The chain is built from TRBV5-8 and TRBJ1-5, with D possibly matching TRBD1 (5 bases). CDR3 size: 12 residues. The germline V gene encodes CDR1 SGHTS and CDR2 YDEGEE. V lost 2 bases, J lost 11 bases, and 11 bases lay in between. This chain's CDR3 is CASSFTGAAQHF. The CDR3 nucleotides are TGTGCCAGCAGCTTTACAGGAGCAGCCCAGCATTTT.

The chain employs TRBV11-2 and TRBJ2-7, with 7 nucleotides matching TRBD1. V gave up 5 bases and J gave up 5 bases; unmatched junction bases: 6. Germline V gene lookup returns CDR1 SGHAT and CDR2 FQNNGV. This CDR3 is 13 amino acids long. The CDR3 region has the DNA TGTGCCAGCAGCCGTCTAACAGGGGACGAGCAGTACGTC. Its protein product is CASSRLTGDEQYV.

The rearrangement uses TRBV11-3 and TRBJ2-2; D gene uncertain. The CDR3 is 14 residues long. Trimming removed 1 base from V and 1 base from J, with 4 bases in between. The germline gives CDR1 SGHNT, CDR2 YENEEA. CDR3 DNA sequence: TGTGCCAGCAGCTTAGTTAGGAACACCGGGGAGCTGTTTTTT. It is translated as CASSLVRNTGELFF.

V and J are TRBV15 and TRBJ2-1; TRBD2 aligns across 14 bases. The CDR3 covers 16 residues. CDR1 and CDR2 from the germline V gene are LNHNV and YYDKDF (reference sequence). J was trimmed by 3 bases and V by 9 bases; bases with no gene match: 7. This chain's CDR3 is CATGGLAGESYNEQFF. For the CDR3, the DNA is TGTGCCACGGGGGGACTAGCGGGAGAGAGCTACAATGAGCAGTTCTTC.

This chain connects TRBV9 to TRBJ2-5; TRBD2 aligns across 13 bases. The J call may be wrong; the DNA end is better matched by TRBJ2-7. Germline V lookup: CDR1 SGDLS, CDR2 YYNGEE. CDR3 length equals 15 residues. The CDR3 DNA follows: TGTGCCAGCAGCGTAGGGACTAGCGGGAGCTACGAGCAGTACTTC. Translating it yields CASSVGTSGSYEQYF.

This chain connects TRBV11-2 to TRBJ2-1; D call uncertain. Trimming pared 3 bases from V and 1 base from J, leaving 7 bases between. The CDR3 runs to 14 residues. CDR1 SGHAT and CDR2 FQNNGV come from the germline V gene. The CDR3 coding sequence is TGTGCCAGCAGCTTGATAGATTCCTACAATGAGCAGTTCTTC. It translates to CASSLIDSYNEQFF.

This chain connects TRBV7-3 to TRBJ2-1; 8 bases are a match to TRBD2. V lost 2 bases to trimming and J lost 0 bases; unmatched junction nucleotides: 3. Per the germline V gene, CDR1 is SGHTA and CDR2 is FQGTGA. The CDR3 is made up of 16 amino acids. The CDR3 coding sequence is TGTGCCAGCAGCTTACAGCTAGCGGGCTCCTACAATGAGCAGTTCTTC. The encoded protein is CASSLQLAGSYNEQFF.

The V and J genes are TRBV7-3 and TRBJ2-3; TRBD2 agrees at 8 bases. The CDR3 has 17 residues. Germline V gene sequence: CDR1 SGHTA, CDR2 FQGTGA. The V gene end was trimmed by 1 base and the J gene end by 1 base; junction bases not matched to a gene: 7. This CDR3 reads CASSLRGVGGGTDTQYF. DNA for the CDR3: TGTGCCAGCAGCTTAAGAGGGGTCGGGGGGGGCACAGATACGCAGTATTTT.

The gene calls are TRBV27 and TRBJ1-5, with a weak D call TRBD1 (5 bases). The CDR3 is 15 amino acids. CDR1 and CDR2 (germline): MNHEY, SMNVEV (reference sequence). Trimming removed 8 bases from V and 2 bases from J, with 16 bases in between. The CDR3 DNA follows: TGTGCCAGCGGAAAAGGGGTCCGGGGCAATCAGCCCCAGCATTTT. Translation gives CASGKGVRGNQPQHF.

This clone was recorded only once. Sequence at one end of the junction differs from germline and may be a read error. The J gene is TRBJ2-5, the V gene TRBV7-7; the D gene is possibly TRBD2 (6 bases). Germline CDR1 SSHAT, CDR2 FNYEAQ (reference sequence). The CDR3 is 14 amino acids. DNA for the CDR3: TGTGCTAGCAGCTTAGGAGGGCGGCGCGGGACCCAGTACTTC. This sequence encodes CASSLGGRRGTQYF.

The V gene is TRBV5-1, the J gene TRBJ2-7, with TRBD2 matching over 8 bases. The CDR3 consists of 18 residues. V trimming: 2 bases; J trimming: 4 bases; junction bases outside the gene matches: 17. In germline, CDR1 is SGHRS, CDR2 YFSETQ. This chain's CDR3 is CASSFKSQRGPRDYEQYV. CDR3 DNA: TGCGCCAGCAGCTTCAAGTCTCAGCGGGGGCCTAGGGATTACGAGCAGTACGTC.

The chain joins TRBV27 to TRBJ2-1, with a tentative D call TRBD2 (6 bases). The germline V gene encodes CDR1 MNHEY and CDR2 SMNVEV (reference sequence). The CDR3 sequence is 14 residues long. The germline V and J ends were trimmed by 2 bases and 8 bases, with 13 bases remaining between them. CDR3 residues: CASSLRGGLHEQFF. The CDR3 region has the DNA TGTGCCAGCAGTTTAAGGGGAGGTTTGCATGAGCAGTTCTTC.

The chain combines TRBV9 with TRBJ1-1, with 7 bases fitting TRBD1. This CDR3 contains 13 residues. Germline CDR1 and CDR2: SGDLS and YYNGEE. J lost 5 bases, V lost 4 bases, and 5 bases had no gene match. The CDR3 here is CASSQGGGTEAFF. DNA for the CDR3: TGTGCCAGCAGCCAGGGGGGCGGAACTGAAGCTTTCTTT.

The rearrangement joins TRBV10-3 to TRBJ2-5; D perhaps matches TRBD1 (5 bases). V was shortened by 2 bases and J by 7 bases, with 14 bases between the two germline ends. The CDR3 runs to 14 residues. Germline lookup yields CDR1 ENHRY and CDR2 SYGVKD. The chain's CDR3 is CAISEDSAPGTQYF. The CDR3 bases are TGTGCCATCAGTGAGGACAGTGCGCCGGGGACCCAGTACTTC.

The chain combines TRBV5-1 with TRBJ1-2; 7 bases are shared with TRBD1. The germline gives CDR1 SGHRS, CDR2 YFSETQ. The CDR3 loop spans 14 amino acids. V trimming: 6 bases; J trimming: 0 bases; junction bases outside the gene matches: 5. The CDR3 sequence: CASTWGQPNYGYTF. As DNA, the CDR3 is TGCGCCAGCACTTGGGGACAGCCTAACTATGGCTACACCTTC. The whole variable domain, filled in from reference TRBV5-1 and TRBJ1-2, reads KAGVTQTPRYLIKTRGQQVTLSCSPISGHRSVSWYQQTPGQGLQFLFEYFSETQRNKGNFPGRFSGRQFSNSRSEMNVSTLELGDSALYLCASTWGQPNYGYTFGSGTRLTVV.

This clone was counted between two and nine times. The chain is built from TRBV4-2 and TRBJ2-1; tentative D call: TRBD2 (6 bases). Trimming left V 4 bases short and J 2 bases short, with 12 bases between. This CDR3 region has 15 residues. From germline, CDR1 is LGHNA and CDR2 YNFKEQ. The CDR3 nucleotides are TGTGCCAGCAGCCCCGGGACTTCGGCCTACAATGAGCAGTTCTTC. Its translation: CASSPGTSAYNEQFF.

The gene calls are TRBV29-1 and TRBJ2-3; TRBD2 matches 8 bases. The CDR3 contains 15 residues. Unmatched junction bases numbered 9, after V lost 4 bases and J lost 3 bases. The germline CDR1 and CDR2 sequences are SQVTM and ANQGSEA. The CDR3 DNA reads TGCAGCGTTGTCCCGGGAGGGCCTCCGACAGATACGCAGTATTTT. The encoded protein is CSVVPGGPPTDTQYF.

This chain joins TRBV28 and TRBJ2-3, with a tentative D call TRBD1 (6 bases). The CDR3 length is 15 residues. Trimming left V 8 bases short and J 2 bases short, with 17 bases between. Germline-derived CDR1 and CDR2 are MDHEN and SYDVKM. The CDR3 nucleotides read TGTGCCAGCCCGCCTTTACAGGGACCCACAGATACGCAGTATTTT. Translated: CASPPLQGPTDTQYF. Together with reference TRBV28 and TRBJ2-3, the CDR3 gives the full variable domain: DVKVTQSSRYLVKRTGEKVFLECVQDMDHENMFWYRQDPGLGLRLIYFSYDVKMKEKGDIPEGYSVSREKKERFSLILESASTNQTSMYLCASPPLQGPTDTQYFGPGTRLTVL.

This clone was detected only once. The chain links TRBV9 to TRBJ2-3, with D possibly TRBD2 on 6 matching bases. CDR3 length: 16 residues. Trimming took off 4 bases at V and 1 base at J, with 16 bases between the two ends. Germline V gene lookup returns CDR1 SGDLS and CDR2 YYNGEE. The CDR3, as DNA: TGTGCCAGCAGCCCAAGGAGGGTAGCGGGCACAGATACGCAGTATTTT. Translated: CASSPRRVAGTDTQYF.

This chain uses TRBV19 with TRBJ2-3; tentatively, D is TRBD1 (5 bases). This CDR3 region has 11 residues. CDR1 is LNHDA and CDR2 is SQIVND in the germline V gene (reference sequence). V lost 5 bases and J 7 bases, leaving 7 bases between the germline ends. DNA for the CDR3: TGTGCCAGTAGTCAGGGATATACGCAGTATTTT. Its translation: CASSQGYTQYF.

The V call is TRBV7-6, the J call TRBJ2-1; TRBD2 matches 7 bases. V was pared by 1 base and J by 7 bases, with 16 bases of the junction left unmatched. The CDR3 consists of 18 residues. Germline CDR1 reads SGHVS; CDR2 reads FNYEAQ. CDR3: CASSLGRPGWAGVNEQFF. CDR3 DNA sequence: TGTGCCAGCAGCTTAGGCAGGCCGGGCTGGGCGGGAGTGAATGAGCAGTTCTTC.

The genes are TRBV9 and TRBJ1-2; D perhaps matches TRBD1 (6 bases). In germline, CDR1 is SGDLS, CDR2 YYNGEE. This CDR3 is built from 15 residues. V lost 0 bases to trimming and J lost 2 bases, with 11 bases between them. CDR3 amino acids: CASSVGRGGNYGYTF. Written as DNA, the CDR3 is TGTGCCAGCAGCGTAGGCAGGGGCGGGAACTATGGCTACACCTTC.

The rearrangement links TRBV2 to TRBJ2-7; D perhaps matches TRBD2 (6 bases). CDR3 size: 15 residues. Trimming took off 6 bases at V and 0 bases at J, with 15 bases between the two ends. Germline V gene data show CDR1 as SNHLY and CDR2 as FYNNEI. The CDR3 protein is CASRPDGGYSYEQYF. The CDR3 coding sequence is TGTGCCAGCAGGCCCGATGGGGGGTACTCCTACGAGCAGTACTTC. The full variable domain, in which reference TRBV2 and TRBJ2-7 provide the parts outside the CDR3, is EPEVTQTPSHQVTQMGQEVILRCVPISNHLYFYWYRQILGQKVEFLVSFYNNEISEKSEIFDDQFSVERPDGSNFTLKIRSTKLEDSAMYFCASRPDGGYSYEQYFGPGTRLTVT.